Given below is one T cell receptor beta chain in context. The target antigen is unknown. Profiling relied on immunoSEQ multiplex PCR, and the TCRdb table lists in-frame clones only, not all of them. The data show about 140,000 clones, more than 90% seen once. The CDR3 extends over 14 amino acids. The germline V gene encodes CDR1 MDHEN and CDR2 SYDVKM. Trimming cost V 2 bases and J 8 bases, with 13 bases left between them. This entry comes from a study of T cell responses to AZD1222 COVID-19 vaccine. Study-wide results and caveats: Clonal diversity was possibly underestimated, and the donors were mostly white British, with more females. Spike as a whole was targeted by vaccine-associated CD4 TCRs, dominant at 160-218 and 743-854. Seropositive at baseline were only a handful of AZD1222 recipients. After the peak T cell response, and only then, were repertoires sampled.

The sequencing used peripheral blood, collected on day 0 of AZD1222 vaccination. The chain employs TRBV28 and TRBJ2-1; D is undetermined. The sequence was obtained from an adult in good health. The CDR3 DNA reads as TGTGCCAGCAGTTTAATAGGGTATGTCGATGAGCAGTTCTTC. Its translation is CASSLIGYVDEQFF.